This TCR beta chain is from a study of technical replicates of blood from a few donors. The CDR3 consists of 15 residues. The germline V gene has CDR1 MNHEY and CDR2 SVGAGI. V lost 0 bases, J lost 9 bases, and 7 bases stayed unmatched. Produced via immunoSEQ multiplex PCR; TCRdb's table is partial and in-frame only. The table records 55,000 to 65,000 clones, 70% to 90% of them present only once. This clone showed up just once. The clonotype originates from a human donor in good health. Some clones in this sample may be carry-over from other donors' samples. Sequences were obtained from PBMCs. This chain connects TRBV6-5 to TRBJ1-2; 10 bases are shared with TRBD1. This chain's CDR3 is CASSYSLTGGYSYTF. For the CDR3, the DNA is TGTGCCAGCAGTTACTCCCTGACAGGGGGCTACAGCTACACCTTC.